Below, one T cell receptor beta chain is given with its context. This entry comes from a study of blood T cell repertoires in COVID-19. Sequenced by immunoSEQ multiplex PCR; TCRdb stores in-frame clones only, minus some. The data show some 65,000 clones, about 88% seen once. The CDR3 has 14 residues. The germline V gene has CDR1 SQVTM and CDR2 ANQGSEA. Deletions cut 1 base from V and 3 bases from J, with 10 bases between. The source is a man in his 60s with acute or convalescent COVID-19. Material: peripheral blood. The rearrangement links TRBV29-1 to TRBJ2-1; D unresolved. The CDR3 DNA sequence: TGCAGCGTTGAAGCCTCCCACTACTACAATGAGCAGTTCTTC. Translated, it gives CSVEASHYYNEQFF.